These 7 T cell receptor beta chains originate from one sample sequenced in a study of OX40 agonist ivuxolimab in advanced cancers. The method was immunoSEQ multiplex PCR; TCRdb's version includes in-frame clones alone and lacks a portion of them. The sample records 35,000 to 45,000 clones, about 86% being singletons. The sequenced sample was CD4+ or CD8+ T cells sorted from blood, obtained in a trial of the OX40 agonist ivuxolimab. The receptors stem from an adult with an advanced solid tumor such as melanoma, head and neck, liver or kidney cancer.

This clone was picked up one time. The J gene is TRBJ2-2, the V gene TRBV11-2; 7 positions agree with TRBD1. V gave up 1 base and J gave up 3 bases; unmatched junction bases: 2. CDR1 SGHAT and CDR2 FQNNGV come from the germline V gene. This CDR3 is built from 15 residues. CDR3 nucleotides: TGTGCCAGCAGCTTAGGGCAGGGGGACACCGGGGAGCTGTTTTTT. It yields the protein CASSLGQGDTGELFF.

The chain uses TRBV6-1 and TRBJ1-1; tentatively, D is TRBD1 (5 bases). CDR3 length: 11 amino acids. The V and J ends lost 6 bases and 11 bases respectively, with 13 bases between them. Germline lookup yields CDR1 MNHNS and CDR2 SASEGT. The CDR3 sequence is CASSGTLWAFF. The DNA of the CDR3 is TGTGCCAGCAGCGGGACCCTTTGGGCTTTCTTT.

This rearrangement joins TRBV27 to TRBJ1-1; D remains unclear. V lost 5 bases and J lost 0, with 7 bases in between. The CDR3 is 13 residues long. CDR1 is MNHEY and CDR2 is SMNVEV in the germline V gene (reference sequence). The DNA of the CDR3 is TGTGCCAGCAGTCTTCTGGTGAACACTGAAGCTTTCTTT. It translates to CASSLLVNTEAFF.

Of note for this clone: Mismatch with germline at one junction end may stem from a read error. The rearrangement joins TRBV5-1 to TRBJ1-1, with a tentative D call TRBD1 (5 bases). Germline CDR1 reads SGHRS; CDR2 reads YFSETQ. The CDR3 length is 13 residues. CDR3 nucleotides: TGTGCCAGCAGCTTCCAGGGAGGCACTGAAGCTTTCTTT. It yields the protein CASSFQGGTEAFF.

The CDR3 DNA reads as TGTGCCAGCAGCGGAGCATTAGACAGGGTCCACAATGAGCAGTTCTTC. This encodes CASSGALDRVHNEQFF. The rearrangement links TRBV2 to TRBJ2-1, with 7 positions matching TRBD1. The length of the CDR3 is 16 residues. J was trimmed by 5 bases and V by 6 bases; bases with no gene match: 13. The V gene's germline CDR1 is SNHLY and CDR2 FYNNEI.

The chain joins TRBV9 to TRBJ2-5, with D possibly matching TRBD1 (5 bases). Germline loops: CDR1 SGDLS, CDR2 YYNGEE. The CDR3 is 14 amino acids. The V gene lost 0 bases and the J gene lost 4 bases, with 10 bases spanning the gap. Here the CDR3 reads CASSVEGLRETQYF. In DNA, the CDR3 is TGTGCCAGCAGCGTAGAGGGGCTCAGAGAGACCCAGTACTTC.

The chain employs TRBV7-9 and TRBJ2-1, with 10 positions matching TRBD1. The germline V gene encodes CDR1 SEHNR and CDR2 FQNEAQ (reference sequence). V was clipped by 1 base and J by 6 bases; unmatched bases: 3. The CDR3 consists of 15 residues. The CDR3 DNA reads TGTGCCAGCAGCTTAGTCGGACAGGGGGTCAATGAGCAGTTCTTC. As protein: CASSLVGQGVNEQFF. The full variable domain, its missing parts supplied by reference TRBV7-9 and TRBJ2-1, is DTGVSQNPRHKITKRGQNVTFRCDPISEHNRLYWYRQTLGQGPEFLTYFQNEAQLEKSRLLSDRFSAERPKGSFSTLEIQRTEQGDSAMYLCASSLVGQGVNEQFFGPGTRLTVL.